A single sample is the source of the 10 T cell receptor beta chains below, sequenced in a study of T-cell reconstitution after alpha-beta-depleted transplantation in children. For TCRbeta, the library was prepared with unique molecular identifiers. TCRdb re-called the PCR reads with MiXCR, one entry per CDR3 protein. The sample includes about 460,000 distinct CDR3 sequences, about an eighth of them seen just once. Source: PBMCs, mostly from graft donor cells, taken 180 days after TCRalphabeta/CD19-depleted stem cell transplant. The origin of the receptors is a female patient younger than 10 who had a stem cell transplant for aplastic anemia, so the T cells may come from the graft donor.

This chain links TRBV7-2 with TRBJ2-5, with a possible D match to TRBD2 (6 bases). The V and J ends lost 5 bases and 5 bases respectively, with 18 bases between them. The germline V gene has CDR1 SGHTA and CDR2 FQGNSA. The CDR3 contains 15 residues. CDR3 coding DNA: TGTGCCAGCAGCGCCTACTTGCCCCGGGGGGAGACCCAGTACTTC. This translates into CASSAYLPRGETQYF.

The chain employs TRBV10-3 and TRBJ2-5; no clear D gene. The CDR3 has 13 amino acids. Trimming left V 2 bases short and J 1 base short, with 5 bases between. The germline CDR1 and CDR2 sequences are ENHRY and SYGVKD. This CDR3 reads CAISEVSQETQYF. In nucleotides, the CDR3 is TGTGCCATCAGTGAGGTCAGCCAAGAGACCCAGTACTTC.

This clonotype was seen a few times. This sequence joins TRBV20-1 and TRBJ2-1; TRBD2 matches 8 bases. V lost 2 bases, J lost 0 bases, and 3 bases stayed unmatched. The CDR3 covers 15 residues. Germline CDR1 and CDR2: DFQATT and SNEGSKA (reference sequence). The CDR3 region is CSARPTSGSYNEQFF. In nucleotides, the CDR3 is TGCAGTGCTAGACCTACTAGCGGCTCCTACAATGAGCAGTTCTTC.

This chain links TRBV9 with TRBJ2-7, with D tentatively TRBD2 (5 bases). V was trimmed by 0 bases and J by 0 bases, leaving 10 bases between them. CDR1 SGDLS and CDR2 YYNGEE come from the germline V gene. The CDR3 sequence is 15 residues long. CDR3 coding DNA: TGTGCCAGCAGCGTAGGAGTCGGGATCTCCTACGAGCAGTACTTC. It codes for CASSVGVGISYEQYF.

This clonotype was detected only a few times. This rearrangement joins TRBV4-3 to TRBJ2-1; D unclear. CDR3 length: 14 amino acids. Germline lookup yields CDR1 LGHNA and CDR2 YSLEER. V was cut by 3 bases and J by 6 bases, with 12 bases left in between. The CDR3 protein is CASSQPDTSNEQFF. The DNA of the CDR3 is TGCGCCAGCAGCCAGCCCGACACGAGCAATGAGCAGTTCTTC.

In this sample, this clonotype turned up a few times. CDR3: CSALTLSGRVGTGELFF. CDR3 in DNA: TGCAGTGCTTTAACCCTTAGCGGGAGGGTCGGCACCGGGGAGCTGTTTTTT. The J gene is TRBJ2-2, the V gene TRBV20-1; 11 positions agree with TRBD2. The CDR3 is 17 amino acids. J gave up 4 bases and V 5 bases, and 12 bases lay outside the gene matches. Germline V gene data show CDR1 as DFQATT and CDR2 as SNEGSKA (reference sequence).

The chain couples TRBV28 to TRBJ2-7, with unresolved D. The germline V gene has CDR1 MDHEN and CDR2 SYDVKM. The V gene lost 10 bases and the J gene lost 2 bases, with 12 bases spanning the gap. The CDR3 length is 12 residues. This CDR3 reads CATQGKPYEQYF. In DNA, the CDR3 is TGTGCCACCCAAGGGAAACCCTACGAGCAGTACTTC.

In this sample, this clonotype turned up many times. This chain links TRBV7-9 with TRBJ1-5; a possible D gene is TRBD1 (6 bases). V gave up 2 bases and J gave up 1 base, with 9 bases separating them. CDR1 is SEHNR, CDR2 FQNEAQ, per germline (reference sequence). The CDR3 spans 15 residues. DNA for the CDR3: TGTGCCAGCAGCTTAACAGGGAACAGCAATCAGCCCCAGCATTTT. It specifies CASSLTGNSNQPQHF.

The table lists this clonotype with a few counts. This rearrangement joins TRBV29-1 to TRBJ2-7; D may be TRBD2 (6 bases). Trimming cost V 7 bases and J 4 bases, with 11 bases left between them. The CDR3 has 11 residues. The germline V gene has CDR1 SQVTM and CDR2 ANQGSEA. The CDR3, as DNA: TGCAGCGCCCAAAGCGGGTACGAGCAGTACTTC. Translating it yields CSAQSGYEQYF.

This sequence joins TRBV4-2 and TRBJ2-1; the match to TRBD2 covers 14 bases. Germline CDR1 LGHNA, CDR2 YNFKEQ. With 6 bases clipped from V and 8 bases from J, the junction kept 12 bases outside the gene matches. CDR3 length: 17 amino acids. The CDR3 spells CASSQMPGLAGADEQFF. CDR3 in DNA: TGTGCCAGCAGTCAGATGCCGGGACTAGCGGGAGCAGATGAGCAGTTCTTC.